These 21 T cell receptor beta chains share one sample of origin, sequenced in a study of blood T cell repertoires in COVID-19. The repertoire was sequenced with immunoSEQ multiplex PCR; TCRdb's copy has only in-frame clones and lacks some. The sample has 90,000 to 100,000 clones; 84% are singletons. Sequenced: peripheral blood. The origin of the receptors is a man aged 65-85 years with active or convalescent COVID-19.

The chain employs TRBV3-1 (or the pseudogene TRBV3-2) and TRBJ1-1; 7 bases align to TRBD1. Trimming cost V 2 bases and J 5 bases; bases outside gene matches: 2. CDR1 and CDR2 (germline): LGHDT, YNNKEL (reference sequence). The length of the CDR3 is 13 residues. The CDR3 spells CASSQNRGTEAFF. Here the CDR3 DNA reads TGTGCCAGCAGCCAAAACAGGGGTACTGAAGCTTTCTTT.

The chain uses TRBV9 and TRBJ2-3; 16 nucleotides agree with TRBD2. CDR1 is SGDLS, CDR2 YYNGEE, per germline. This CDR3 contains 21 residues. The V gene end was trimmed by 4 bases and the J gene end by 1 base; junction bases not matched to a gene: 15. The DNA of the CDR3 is TGTGCCAGCAGCCCCCGTTATCCGGGACTAGCGGGGGGGACTGGCACAGATACGCAGTATTTT. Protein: CASSPRYPGLAGGTGTDTQYF. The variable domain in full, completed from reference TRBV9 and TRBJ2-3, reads DSGVTQTPKHLITATGQRVTLRCSPRSGDLSVYWYQQSLDQGLQFLIQYYNGEERAKGNILERFSAQQFPDLHSELNLSSLELGDSALYFCASSPRYPGLAGGTGTDTQYFGPGTRLTVL.

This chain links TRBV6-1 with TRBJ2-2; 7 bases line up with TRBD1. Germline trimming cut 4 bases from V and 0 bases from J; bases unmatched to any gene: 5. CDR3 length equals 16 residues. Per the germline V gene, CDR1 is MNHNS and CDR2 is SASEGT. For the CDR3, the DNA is TGTGCCAGCAGTGTAAGACAGGGATCGAACACCGGGGAGCTGTTTTTT. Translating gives CASSVRQGSNTGELFF.

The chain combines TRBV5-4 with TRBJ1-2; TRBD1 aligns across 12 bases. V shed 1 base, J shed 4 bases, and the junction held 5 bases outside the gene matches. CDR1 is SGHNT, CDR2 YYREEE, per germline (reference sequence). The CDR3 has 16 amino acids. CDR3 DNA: TGTGCCAGCAGCTTGTTGGGACAGGGGGCTATCTATGGCTACACCTTC. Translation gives CASSLLGQGAIYGYTF.

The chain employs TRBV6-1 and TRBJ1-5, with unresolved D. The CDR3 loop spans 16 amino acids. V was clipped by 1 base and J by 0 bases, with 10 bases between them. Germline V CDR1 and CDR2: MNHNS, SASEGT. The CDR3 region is CASSEERSSSNQPQHF. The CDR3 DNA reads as TGTGCCAGCAGTGAAGAGCGGTCAAGTAGCAATCAGCCCCAGCATTTT.

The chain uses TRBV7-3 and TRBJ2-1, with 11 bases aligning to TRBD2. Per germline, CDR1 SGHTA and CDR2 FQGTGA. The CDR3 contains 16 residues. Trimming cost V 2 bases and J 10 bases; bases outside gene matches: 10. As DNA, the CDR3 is TGTGCCAGCAGCTTATCCCGTAGCGGGGGGGCAGAGGAGCAGTTCTTC. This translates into CASSLSRSGGAEEQFF.

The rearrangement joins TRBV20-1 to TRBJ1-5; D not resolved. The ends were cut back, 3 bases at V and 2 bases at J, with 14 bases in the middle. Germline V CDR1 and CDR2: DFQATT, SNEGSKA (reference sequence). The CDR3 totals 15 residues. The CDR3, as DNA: TGCAGTGCTAGTCGGCGAGGTGGAGGCAATCAGCCCCAGCATTTT. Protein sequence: CSASRRGGGNQPQHF.

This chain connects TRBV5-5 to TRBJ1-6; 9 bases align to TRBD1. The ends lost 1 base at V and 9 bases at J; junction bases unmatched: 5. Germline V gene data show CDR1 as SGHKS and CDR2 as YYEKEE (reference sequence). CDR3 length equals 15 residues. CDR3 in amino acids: CASSLRTGESSPLHF. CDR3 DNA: TGTGCCAGCAGCTTGCGGACAGGGGAAAGTTCACCCCTCCACTTT.

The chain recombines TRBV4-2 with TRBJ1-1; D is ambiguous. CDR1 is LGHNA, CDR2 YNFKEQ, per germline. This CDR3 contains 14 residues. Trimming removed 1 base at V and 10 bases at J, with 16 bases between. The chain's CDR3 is CASSQAPGGQAAFF. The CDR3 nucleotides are TGTGCCAGCAGCCAAGCACCTGGAGGGCAGGCAGCTTTCTTT.

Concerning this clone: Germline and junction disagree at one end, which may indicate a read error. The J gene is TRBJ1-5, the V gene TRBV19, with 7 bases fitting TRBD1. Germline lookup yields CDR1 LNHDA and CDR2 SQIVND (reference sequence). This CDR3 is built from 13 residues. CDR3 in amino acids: CASSVDRDQPQHF. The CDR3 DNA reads TGTGCCAGTAGTGTAGACAGGGATCAGCCCCAGCATTTT.

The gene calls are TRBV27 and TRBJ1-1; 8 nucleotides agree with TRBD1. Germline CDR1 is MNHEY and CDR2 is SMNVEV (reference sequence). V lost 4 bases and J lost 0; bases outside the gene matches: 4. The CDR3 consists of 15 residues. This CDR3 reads CASSWTGFMNTEAFF. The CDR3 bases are TGTGCCAGCAGTTGGACAGGGTTTATGAACACTGAAGCTTTCTTT.

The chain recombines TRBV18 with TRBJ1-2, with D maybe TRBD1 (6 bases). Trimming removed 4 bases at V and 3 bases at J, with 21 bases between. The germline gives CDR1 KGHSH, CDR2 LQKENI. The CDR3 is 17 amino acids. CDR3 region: CASSLLSSGQFDYGYTF. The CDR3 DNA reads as TGTGCCAGCTCACTCCTATCTTCTGGACAGTTCGACTATGGCTACACCTTC. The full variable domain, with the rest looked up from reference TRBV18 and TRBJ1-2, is NAGVMQNPRHLVRRRGQEARLRCSPMKGHSHVYWYRQLPEEGLKFMVYLQKENIIDESGMPKERFSAEFPKEGPSILRIQQVVRGDSAAYFCASSLLSSGQFDYGYTFGSGTRLTVV.

The CDR3 spells CASSLPGSNQPQHF. The CDR3, as DNA: TGTGCCAGCAGCTTACCAGGGAGCAATCAGCCCCAGCATTTT. This chain connects TRBV7-2 to TRBJ1-5, with D possibly matching TRBD1 (5 bases). CDR1 and CDR2 (germline): SGHTA, FQGNSA. The CDR3 extends over 14 amino acids. V was clipped by 2 bases and J by 1 base, with 6 bases between them.

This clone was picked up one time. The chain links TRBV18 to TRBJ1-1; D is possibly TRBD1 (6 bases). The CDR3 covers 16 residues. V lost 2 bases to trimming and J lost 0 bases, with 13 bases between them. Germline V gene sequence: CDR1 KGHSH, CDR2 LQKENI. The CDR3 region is CASSPSGGLMNTEAFF. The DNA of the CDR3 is TGTGCCAGCTCACCATCGGGGGGGCTAATGAACACTGAAGCTTTCTTT.

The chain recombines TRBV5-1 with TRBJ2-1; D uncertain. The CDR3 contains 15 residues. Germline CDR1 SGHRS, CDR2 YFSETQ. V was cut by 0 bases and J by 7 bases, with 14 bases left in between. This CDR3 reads CASSLGRPSGNEQFF. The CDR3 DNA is TGCGCCAGCAGCTTGGGTAGGCCTTCCGGGAATGAGCAGTTCTTC.

The CDR3 here is CASSQEVAATPTGELFF. For the CDR3, the DNA is TGTGCCAGCAGCCAAGAAGTGGCGGCCACCCCCACCGGGGAGCTGTTTTTT. V is TRBV4-2 and J is TRBJ2-2; D not certain. The CDR3 contains 17 residues. Per the germline V gene, CDR1 is LGHNA and CDR2 is YNFKEQ. Trimming removed 0 bases at V and 4 bases at J, with 15 bases between.

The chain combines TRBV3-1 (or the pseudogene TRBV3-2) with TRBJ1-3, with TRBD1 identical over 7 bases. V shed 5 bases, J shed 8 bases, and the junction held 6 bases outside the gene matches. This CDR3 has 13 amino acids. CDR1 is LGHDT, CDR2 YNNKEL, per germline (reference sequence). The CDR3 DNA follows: TGTGCCAGCAGCTCCGGACAGGCTTACACCATATATTTT. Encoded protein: CASSSGQAYTIYF.

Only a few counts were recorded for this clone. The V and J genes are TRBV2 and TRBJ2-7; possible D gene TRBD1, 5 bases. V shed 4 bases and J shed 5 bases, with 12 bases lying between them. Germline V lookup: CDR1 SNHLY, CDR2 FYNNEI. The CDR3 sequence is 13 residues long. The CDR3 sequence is CASSGQGRDEQYF. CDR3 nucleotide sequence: TGTGCCAGCAGTGGCCAGGGTAGAGACGAGCAGTACTTC. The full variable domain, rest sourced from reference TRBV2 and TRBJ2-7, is EPEVTQTPSHQVTQMGQEVILRCVPISNHLYFYWYRQILGQKVEFLVSFYNNEISEKSEIFDDQFSVERPDGSNFTLKIRSTKLEDSAMYFCASSGQGRDEQYFGPGTRLTVT.

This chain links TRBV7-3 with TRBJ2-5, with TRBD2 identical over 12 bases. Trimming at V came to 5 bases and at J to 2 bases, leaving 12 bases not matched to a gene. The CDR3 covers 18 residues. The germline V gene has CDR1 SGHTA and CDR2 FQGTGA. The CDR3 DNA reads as TGTGCCAGCAGCCTAGCTTCTAGCGGGGGGGCCATGCAAGAGACCCAGTACTTC. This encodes CASSLASSGGAMQETQYF.

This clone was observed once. CDR3 loop: CASSWDSYYEQYF. The CDR3 nucleotides read TGTGCCAGCAGCTGGGACAGTTACTACGAGCAGTACTTC. V and J are TRBV11-2 and TRBJ2-7, with 7 bases fitting TRBD1. With V trimmed by 4 bases and J by 3 bases, 3 bases remained unmatched. The CDR3 is 13 amino acids. In germline, CDR1 is SGHAT, CDR2 FQNNGV.

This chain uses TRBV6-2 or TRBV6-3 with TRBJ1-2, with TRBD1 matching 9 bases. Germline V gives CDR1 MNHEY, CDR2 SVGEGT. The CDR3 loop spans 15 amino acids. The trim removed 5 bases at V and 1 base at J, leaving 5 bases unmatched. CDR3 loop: CASSSPGQGNYGYTF. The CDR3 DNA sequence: TGTGCCAGCAGTAGTCCGGGACAGGGTAACTATGGCTACACCTTC.